This TCR beta chain stems from a study of blood T cell repertoires in COVID-19. For the study at large: From the United States, Italy and Spain came samples of acute and convalescent COVID-19.

The V end lost 0 bases, the J end lost 7 bases, and 9 bases lay between the germline ends. The CDR3 runs to 13 residues. Per the germline V gene, CDR1 is SGHNT and CDR2 is YENEEA. In the original analysis: The assay estimated nucleated cells by amplifying reference gene primers. Some clones are missing from TCRdb's copy, which holds only in-frame ones; the method was immunoSEQ multiplex PCR. The DNA was the basis for D and trimming; V, J and clone size are from that table. Altogether approximately 120,000 clones are present, 88% being singletons, with the ten largest covering 6.5% to 9%. The receptor was isolated from a man aged 45-65 years with acute or convalescent COVID-19. The chain employs TRBV11-3 and TRBJ1-1; D is possibly TRBD1 (5 bases). The material sequenced was peripheral blood. This CDR3 reads CASSLEGTGEAFF. The CDR3 bases are TGTGCCAGCAGCTTAGAAGGTACAGGTGAAGCTTTCTTT.